Listed below are T cell receptor beta chains from one sample, sequenced in a study of cytomegalovirus exposure and HLA in healthy donors. The table came from immunoSEQ multiplex PCR; TCRdb's copy has only in-frame clones and leaves some out. The sample has 150,000 to 200,000 clones; roughly four fifths are singletons. The source material was PBMCs. These receptors were obtained from a man aged 50 to 59 in good health and CMV-seropositive. Both conserved end residues are part of each CDR3. The order of the fields is clone size, V gene, CDR3 protein. For some rows the clone size is stated as once, few or many, or as a class when expanded; others skip it.

abundance: .
v_gene: TRBV2
CDR3aa: CASSGTGSSYNEQFF

abundance: .
v_gene: TRBV5-5
CDR3aa: CASYHGQSMNTEAFF

abundance: .
v_gene: TRBV10-3
CDR3aa: CAILRTGVTGELFF

abundance: .
v_gene: TRBV7-8
CDR3aa: CASSPGNGGYEQYF

abundance: .
v_gene: TRBV5-6
CDR3aa: CASSGRTAANTEAFF

abundance: once
v_gene: TRBV19
CDR3aa: CASSIRAGMSFEQYF

abundance: .
v_gene: TRBV11-3
CDR3aa: CASRTGDWGFDEQFF

abundance: .
v_gene: TRBV15
CDR3aa: CATSTMGRQQPQHF

abundance: .
v_gene: TRBV25-1
CDR3aa: CASSELVASGRNNEQFF

abundance: .
v_gene: TRBV28
CDR3aa: CASTRLSPREQYF

abundance: .
v_gene: TRBV30
CDR3aa: CAWSDIGVGTEAFF

abundance: .
v_gene: TRBV18
CDR3aa: CASSPELVGGYTF

abundance: .
v_gene: TRBV29-1
CDR3aa: CSVIPGLAGNYEQYF

abundance: once
v_gene: TRBV21-1
CDR3aa: CASSKATSGGPIYEQYF

abundance: .
v_gene: TRBV4-1
CDR3aa: CASSQDSSYEQFF

abundance: once
v_gene: TRBV5-1
CDR3aa: CASSMGQGTGYGYTF

abundance: .
v_gene: TRBV28
CDR3aa: CASSSRWEQYF

abundance: once
v_gene: TRBV10-1
CDR3aa: CASSEVLGLGAHEQYF

abundance: .
v_gene: TRBV28
CDR3aa: CATLDSSGNTIYF

abundance: .
v_gene: TRBV25-1
CDR3aa: CASSEYYVQGVSGNTIYF

abundance: .
v_gene: TRBV28
CDR3aa: CASSLRGLMKNEQFF

abundance: once
v_gene: TRBV27
CDR3aa: CASRSIRQLYGYTF

abundance: .
v_gene: TRBV7-8
CDR3aa: CASTGGKVETQYF